Described below is a single TCR beta chain sequence and its context. Its antigen is not yet known. Base-call qualities are not available, and no considerably larger clone is one nucleotide away. The cohort consisted of 666 healthy bone marrow donors. All cohort members were sampled while nominally healthy, although unrecorded immune exposures were likely present. The donor was CMV seropositive and was included in the group of approximately 300 seropositive cohort members. A peripheral blood sample was provided by each donor, and peripheral blood mononuclear cells were used for TCR beta sequencing. The Qiagen DNeasy Blood Extraction Kit was used to extract genomic DNA from the blood cell samples. Based on the germline V gene (reference sequence), the CDR1 and CDR2 sequences are MNHNY and SVGAGI. CDR3 length: 16 amino acids, cysteine to phenylalanine. The sequence is cut down to CDR3 DNA, 48 bases in frame from base 1. For this chain, trimming is 7 bases at the V end and 0 bases at the J end, and the number of junction bases without a gene match is 4.

Libraries were built with the immunoSEQ multiplex PCR assay. The multiplex PCR relied on a mix of 60 forward primers for TCR Vbeta segments and 13 reverse primers for TCR Jbeta segments. The CDR3 region of rearranged TCR beta genes was amplified from genomic DNA with a multiplex PCR assay. Amplified TCR beta libraries were sequenced as 87-base-pair reads on the Illumina HiSeq System. Under the source paper's analysis protocol: A later analysis tallied tens of millions of unique TCR beta chains across the approximately 670 repertoires, and about 10 million of those chains were shared by two or more donors. Raw reads were error-corrected and collapsed into unique sequences by a nearest-neighbor algorithm in which closely related sequences were merged to remove PCR and sequencing errors. To assign V, D and J gene segments, CDR3 sequences were aligned to IMGT reference sequences. For a sequence to be retained, at least a six-nucleotide match to both a V gene segment and a J gene segment was required. A rearrangement counted as productive if the CDR3 had no stop codons and remained in frame with V and J, and every other rearrangement counted as non-productive. Following IMGT convention, CDR3 was defined as the stretch from the second conserved V-encoded cysteine to the conserved J-encoded phenylalanine. Sequences without an unambiguous match to a single V gene segment were excluded from the earlier analysis of 587 of the donors. In an earlier analysis of approximately 590 of the donors, V segments were called functional above 56.7% productive rearrangements and were called segregating when the between-donor standard deviation exceeded 5%. A statistical classification framework was developed to diagnose cytomegalovirus status using the catalog of TCR beta chain sequences. V and J gene assignment, in a later analysis, came from comparing TCR nucleotide sequences with IMGT/GENE-DB human TR gene sequences. Using the TCRdist pipeline, a later analysis assigned CDR3 sequences along with most-parsimonious VDJ recombination scenarios. In a later analysis, each TCR beta chain was defined by its CDR3 amino acid sequence together with its V-gene family, and reads without a unique V-gene family were excluded. A later analysis removed over 500 highly shared, low-generation-probability nucleotide sequences to deal with suspected cross-contamination and a sequencing artifact. For each public chain, a later analysis derived a clonal expansion index from normalized ranks of inferred template counts within each repertoire. A later analysis computed generation probabilities with a VDJ recombination model fitted to out-of-frame rearrangements, and checked the results against IGoR. In a later analysis, TCR-TCR, TCR-HLA and TCR-CMV co-occurrence was scored with hypergeometric tests, and a repertoire-size bias correction was applied to TCR pairs. In a later analysis, false discovery rates were estimated by permuting HLA or CMV assignments 20 times. A later analysis grouped co-occurring TCRs with DBSCAN, adding TCRdist sequence similarity when clustering within HLA-allele-positive subsets. Repertoires with fewer than 30,000 or more than 120,000 public chains, plus five repertoires with anomalous nucleotide sharing, were excluded from co-occurrence clustering. The table comes from immuneACCESS by way of TCRdb, which keeps in-frame sequences with V and J called. Part of the clones is missing from these tables; in studies checked, under half for an unresolved V gene and the rest for unknown reasons. V and J calls and clone size come straight from that table; D and trimming were deduced from the DNA. Within this sample are 190,000 or so clones, with under 85% of them counted one time only. About 10% of the sample rests with the top ten.

This entry is derived from a study of cytomegalovirus exposure and HLA in healthy donors (dated by TCRdb to about 2017). As for the study more broadly: An earlier analysis of under 600 of the donors reported approximately 300 Gb of sequence data and 117 million unique TCR beta sequences from approximately 180 million T cells. Across around 400 genotyped donors of the cohort, an average of approximately 240,000 unique TCR beta nucleotide sequences per donor were sequenced, and roughly 18% of those sequences were non-productive. The number of donors typed differed by locus, with roughly 620-630 for A, B, C, DRB1 and DQB1, roughly 520 for DQA1, nearly 610 for DPA1, and 400 to 490 for DPB1. The aim of the study was to test whether cataloging public T cell receptors could identify signatures of past pathogen exposure. An early release covering about 600 HLA-typed donors comprised approximately 300 gigabases of sequencing data and approximately 80 million unique TCR sequences. High-throughput TCR immunosequencing, statistical association of individual TCRs with disease status, and machine learning were combined to predict cytomegalovirus infection status. Donor age, sex, ethnicity and CMV serostatus were compiled together with the repertoire data. An earlier analysis of 587 of the donors used high-throughput TCR beta sequencing to judge whether each TCR beta V gene segment behaved as functional or pseudogenic. A later genetic analysis used genome-wide SNP genotypes for about 65% of the roughly 700 donors, treating that subset as a discovery cohort. Roughly five DR-DQ haplotypes were treated as single units for association and clustering because of strong linkage in the cohort. The study used immunosequencing to profile the T cell repertoires of several hundred subjects and linked those repertoires to cytomegalovirus serostatus. Among the roughly 380 genotyped donors, 75% to 90% belonged to the genetic ancestry cluster associated with self-reported Caucasian donors. Along with the approximately 650-subject first cohort, a separate validation cohort of over a hundred different subjects was used. HLA typing covered class I and class II loci at four-digit resolution. Every repertoire in the discovery cohort had been generated on one and the same sequencing platform. Rather than using new phenotypic data, the later analysis identified candidate immune exposures from TCR beta sequences and from how often those sequences occurred across donors. In a later analysis, previously published TCR beta repertoires from more than 500 donors were re-analyzed and high-resolution HLA genotyping was added so that TCR occurrence patterns could be studied.

General conclusions and limits of the study: The 87-base-pair reads could not distinguish some IMGT-functional V segments, including TRBV6-2 and TRBV6-3, so those segments were excluded. A few of the identified cytomegalovirus-associated TCR beta chains were confirmed in vitro to be specific for cytomegalovirus antigens. Assigning TCR associations to individual alleles was difficult when HLA alleles, especially DR and DQ, strongly co-occurred. A group of highly shared sequence variants was considered likely to be a technical artifact of the sequencing pipeline. The cohort was sequenced for TCR beta chains only, and without alpha or paired-chain data the features that could be detected were limited. A further reported finding was that TCR beta sequences accurately predicted the HLA-A and HLA-B alleles for most subjects in the first cohort. An association between a missense DCLRE1C variant and V-gene and J-gene trimming of TCR beta chains was found in a later genetic analysis and replicated in an independent cohort. Presence/absence analyses assumed roughly uniform sequencing depth across donors, an assumption that may not hold. Immune exposure information for the cohort was limited to CMV serostatus. In the study, 164 TCR beta chains were listed as associated with cytomegalovirus. HLA typing was unavailable for some donors at each locus, so association tests used only the typed subset. It was suggested by the authors that the approach could potentially be generalized to other disease states and immunological phenotypes. Cytomegalovirus status was reported to be diagnosed by the classifier with high specificity and sensitivity in both the original and validation cohorts. A later analysis reported that several top co-occurrence clusters appeared linked to parvovirus B19, influenza, CMV and Epstein-Barr virus. Most CMV-associated TCR beta chains appeared to be HLA-restricted in a later analysis, and the HLA associations seemed to be driven largely by CMV exposure. Because counts were too low, roughly 18 rarely observed V segments, including chromosome 9 orphons, were left out of the earlier analysis of a few hundred of the donors. In a later genetic analysis, fewer N-insertions in productive TCRs were reported among donors in an Asian-associated ancestry cluster than the 666-donor mean. Linkage disequilibrium might explain the correlated functional status among segregating V segments, but an unknown experimental factor could not be excluded. A later analysis associated roughly 17,000 TCR beta sequences with specific HLA alleles at a false discovery rate of 0.05. In a later analysis, HLA-associated TCR beta chains showed more clonal expansion and lower generation probabilities than non-associated chains that were equally common. An earlier analysis of 587 of the donors showed that most TCR beta V segments appeared in productive rearrangements either about 87% or about 30% of the time, which broadly matched IMGT annotations. Most TCR sequences were observed very rarely across donors, whereas some public TCRs were present in many individuals. In a later analysis, TCR association rates were found to vary across HLA loci, with the most associated TCRs seen for DRB1 alleles and the fewest for HLA-C alleles.

The sequence came from a woman in her forties or fifties in good health and CMV-seropositive. The chain couples TRBV6-6 to TRBJ1-3, with 12 central nucleotides matching TRBD1. The specimen sequenced was PBMCs. The CDR3 loop reads CASTGQGAISGNTIYF. DNA sequence: TGTGCCAGCACGGGACAGGGGGCCATCTCTGGAAACACCATATATTTT.